This T cell receptor beta chain derives from a study of shared clonotypes between healthy human individuals. At the deep level, the assay was run. Study processing details: ImmunoSEQ output lacked quality scores and full-length reads, limiting matched filtering. Assay: immunoSEQ multiplex PCR; the TCRdb copy retains only in-frame clones and omits some. The V and J calls and clone size were taken over from that table, and D and trimming were inferred from the DNA. The table shows about 470,000 clones, with roughly three quarters occurring only once. The CDR3 length is 14 residues. Germline-derived CDR1 and CDR2 are MNHNS and SASEGT. Between the trimmed V and J ends, which lost 6 bases and 10 bases, there was a span of 21 bases. The count of this clone is one.

The sequenced sample consisted of PBMCs. The rearrangement uses TRBV6-1 and TRBJ1-1, with D maybe TRBD1 (6 bases). The sequence was collected from a woman aged 40 to 49 in good health. Some clones in this sample may be carry-over from other donors' samples. CDR3 in DNA: TGTGCCAGCAGGGGAATTCTAACAGGGACTATAGCTTTCTTT. Translating gives CASRGILTGTIAFF.